This T cell receptor beta chain came from a study of blood T cell repertoires in COVID-19. Generated by immunoSEQ multiplex PCR, the TCRdb table keeps only in-frame clones and is missing some. Of 650,000 to 800,000 clones in the sample, 85% to 90% are singletons; the top ten hold around 0.3%. V was shortened by 1 base and J by 2 bases, with 5 bases between the two germline ends. CDR1 and CDR2 from the germline V gene are SGHAT and FQNNGV. The CDR3 is 13 residues long. V is TRBV11-2 and J is TRBJ1-2; D remains ambiguous. The TCR comes from a young woman with acute or convalescent COVID-19. Sequencing was carried out using peripheral blood. The CDR3 nucleotides are TGTGCCAGCAGCTTAGGTATAAACTATGGCTACACCTTC. The encoded protein is CASSLGINYGYTF.